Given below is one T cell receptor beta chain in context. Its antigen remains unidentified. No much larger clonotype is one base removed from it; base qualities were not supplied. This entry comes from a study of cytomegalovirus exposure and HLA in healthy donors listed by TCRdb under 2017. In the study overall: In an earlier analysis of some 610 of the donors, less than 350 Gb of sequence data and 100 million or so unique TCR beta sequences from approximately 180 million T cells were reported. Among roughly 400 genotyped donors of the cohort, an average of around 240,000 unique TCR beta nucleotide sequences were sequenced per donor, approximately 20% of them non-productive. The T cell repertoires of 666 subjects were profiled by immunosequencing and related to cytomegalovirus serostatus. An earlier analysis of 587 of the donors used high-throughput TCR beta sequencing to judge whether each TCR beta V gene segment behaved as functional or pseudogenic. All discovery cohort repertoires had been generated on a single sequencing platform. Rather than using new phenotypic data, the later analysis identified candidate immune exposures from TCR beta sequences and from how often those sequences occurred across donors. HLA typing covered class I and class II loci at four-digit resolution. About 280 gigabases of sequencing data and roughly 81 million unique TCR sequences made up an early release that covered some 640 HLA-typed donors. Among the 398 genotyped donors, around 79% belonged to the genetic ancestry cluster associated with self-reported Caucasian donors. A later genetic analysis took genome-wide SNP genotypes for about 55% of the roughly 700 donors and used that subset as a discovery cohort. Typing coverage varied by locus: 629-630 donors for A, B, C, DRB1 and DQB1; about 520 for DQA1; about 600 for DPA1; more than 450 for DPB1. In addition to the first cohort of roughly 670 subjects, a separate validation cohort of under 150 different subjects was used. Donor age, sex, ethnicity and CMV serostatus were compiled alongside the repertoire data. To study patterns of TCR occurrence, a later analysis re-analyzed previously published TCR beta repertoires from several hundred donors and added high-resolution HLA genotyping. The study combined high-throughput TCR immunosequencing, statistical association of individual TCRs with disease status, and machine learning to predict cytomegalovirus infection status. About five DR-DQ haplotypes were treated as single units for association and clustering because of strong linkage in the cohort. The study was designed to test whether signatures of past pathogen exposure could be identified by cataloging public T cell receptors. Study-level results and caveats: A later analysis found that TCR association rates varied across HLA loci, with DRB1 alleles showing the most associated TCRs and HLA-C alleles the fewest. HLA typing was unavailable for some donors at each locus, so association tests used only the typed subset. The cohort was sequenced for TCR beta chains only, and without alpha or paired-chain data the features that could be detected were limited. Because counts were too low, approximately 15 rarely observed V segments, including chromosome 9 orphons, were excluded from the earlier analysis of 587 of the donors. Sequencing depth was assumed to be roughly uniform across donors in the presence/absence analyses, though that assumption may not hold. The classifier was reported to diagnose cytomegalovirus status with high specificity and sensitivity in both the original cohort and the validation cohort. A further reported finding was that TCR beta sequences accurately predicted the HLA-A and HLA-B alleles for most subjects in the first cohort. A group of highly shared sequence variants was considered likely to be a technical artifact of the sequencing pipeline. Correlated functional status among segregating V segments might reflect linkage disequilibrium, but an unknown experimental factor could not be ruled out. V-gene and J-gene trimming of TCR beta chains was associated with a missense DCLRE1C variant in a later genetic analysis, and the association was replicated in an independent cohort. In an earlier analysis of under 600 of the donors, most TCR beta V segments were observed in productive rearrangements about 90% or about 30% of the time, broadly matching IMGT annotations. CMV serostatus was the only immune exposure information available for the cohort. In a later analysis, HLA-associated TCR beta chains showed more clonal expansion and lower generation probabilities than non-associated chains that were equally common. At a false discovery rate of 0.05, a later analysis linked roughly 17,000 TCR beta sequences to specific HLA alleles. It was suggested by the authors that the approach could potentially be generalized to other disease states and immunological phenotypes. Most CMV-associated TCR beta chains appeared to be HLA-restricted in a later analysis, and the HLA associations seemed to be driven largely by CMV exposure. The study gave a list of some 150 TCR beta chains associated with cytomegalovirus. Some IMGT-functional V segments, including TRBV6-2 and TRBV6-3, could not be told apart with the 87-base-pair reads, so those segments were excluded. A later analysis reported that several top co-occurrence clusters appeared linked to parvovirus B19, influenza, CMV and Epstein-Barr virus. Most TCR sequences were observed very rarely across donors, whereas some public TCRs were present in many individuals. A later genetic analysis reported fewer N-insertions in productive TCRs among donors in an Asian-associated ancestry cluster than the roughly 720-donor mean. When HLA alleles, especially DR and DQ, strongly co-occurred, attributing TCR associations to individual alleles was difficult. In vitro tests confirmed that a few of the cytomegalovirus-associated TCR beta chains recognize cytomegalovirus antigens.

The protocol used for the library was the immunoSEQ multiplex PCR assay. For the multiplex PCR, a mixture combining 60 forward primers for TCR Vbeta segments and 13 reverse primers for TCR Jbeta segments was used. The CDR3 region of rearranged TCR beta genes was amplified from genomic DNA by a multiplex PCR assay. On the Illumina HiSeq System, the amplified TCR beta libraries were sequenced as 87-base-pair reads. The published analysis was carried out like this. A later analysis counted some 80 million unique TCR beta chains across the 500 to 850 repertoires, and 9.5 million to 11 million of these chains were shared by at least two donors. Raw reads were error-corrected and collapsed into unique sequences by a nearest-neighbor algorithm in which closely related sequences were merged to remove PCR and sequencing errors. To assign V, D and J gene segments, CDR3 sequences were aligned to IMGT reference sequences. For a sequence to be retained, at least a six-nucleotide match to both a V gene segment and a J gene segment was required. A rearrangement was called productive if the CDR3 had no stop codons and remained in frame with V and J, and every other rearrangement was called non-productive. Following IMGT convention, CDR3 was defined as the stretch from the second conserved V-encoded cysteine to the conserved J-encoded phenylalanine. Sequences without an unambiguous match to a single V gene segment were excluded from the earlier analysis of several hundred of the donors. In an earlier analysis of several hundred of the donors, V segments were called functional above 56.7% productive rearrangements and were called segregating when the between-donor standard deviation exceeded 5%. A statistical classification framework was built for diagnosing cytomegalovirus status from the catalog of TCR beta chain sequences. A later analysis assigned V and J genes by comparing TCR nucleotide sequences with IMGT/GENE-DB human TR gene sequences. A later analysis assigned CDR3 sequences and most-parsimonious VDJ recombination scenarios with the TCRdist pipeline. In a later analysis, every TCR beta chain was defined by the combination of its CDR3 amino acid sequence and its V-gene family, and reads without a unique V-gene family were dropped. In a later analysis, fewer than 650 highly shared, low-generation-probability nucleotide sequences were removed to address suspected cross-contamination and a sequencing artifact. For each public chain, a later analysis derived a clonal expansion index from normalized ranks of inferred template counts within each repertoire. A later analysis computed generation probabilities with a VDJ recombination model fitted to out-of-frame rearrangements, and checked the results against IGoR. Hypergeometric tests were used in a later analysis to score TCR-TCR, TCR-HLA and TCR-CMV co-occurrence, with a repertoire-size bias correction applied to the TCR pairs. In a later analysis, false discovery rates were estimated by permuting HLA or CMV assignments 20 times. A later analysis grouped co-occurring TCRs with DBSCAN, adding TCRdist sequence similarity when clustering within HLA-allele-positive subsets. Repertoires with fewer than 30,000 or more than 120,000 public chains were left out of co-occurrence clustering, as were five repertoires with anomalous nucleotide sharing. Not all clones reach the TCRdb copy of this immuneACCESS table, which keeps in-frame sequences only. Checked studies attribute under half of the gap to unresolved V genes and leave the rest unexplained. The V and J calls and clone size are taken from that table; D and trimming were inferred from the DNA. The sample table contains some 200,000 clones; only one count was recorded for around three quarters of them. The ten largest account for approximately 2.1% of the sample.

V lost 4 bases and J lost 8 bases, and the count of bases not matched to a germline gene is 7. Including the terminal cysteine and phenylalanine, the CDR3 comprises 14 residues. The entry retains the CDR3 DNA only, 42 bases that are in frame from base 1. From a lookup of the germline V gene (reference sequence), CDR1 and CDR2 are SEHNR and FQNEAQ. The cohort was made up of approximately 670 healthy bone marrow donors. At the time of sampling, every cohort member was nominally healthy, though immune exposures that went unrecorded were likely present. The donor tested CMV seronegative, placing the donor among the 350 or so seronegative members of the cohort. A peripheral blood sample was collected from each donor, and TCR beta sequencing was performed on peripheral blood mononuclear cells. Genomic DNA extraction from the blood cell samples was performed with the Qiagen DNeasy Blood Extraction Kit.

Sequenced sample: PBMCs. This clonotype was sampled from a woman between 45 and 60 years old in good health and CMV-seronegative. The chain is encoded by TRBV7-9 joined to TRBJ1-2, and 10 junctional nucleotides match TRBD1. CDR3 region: CASSWDRDRGGYTF. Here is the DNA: TGTGCCAGCAGCTGGGACCGGGACAGGGGCGGCTACACCTTC.